This T cell receptor (beta chain) derives from a study of CD8+CD57+ T cells in acquired aplastic anemia (dated by TCRdb to the late 2010s). In the study overall: DNA extracted from sorted CD4+ and CD8+ cells had a mean of about 3.3 ug, with a range of about 0.18 to 27.4 ug. A CD8+CD57+ expansion meant a frequency higher than the mean frequency seen in healthy subjects. The investigation overall reported the following: No significant difference in CD8+ Simpson's diversity was found between patients and healthy controls (P=0.060). Twenty-nine CD8+ CDR3 sequences were found in both patients and controls but appeared to be highly expressed in patients and within the immunodominant clones of the patients.

The patients picked for sequencing were ones in whom flow cytometry had shown an expansion of CD8+CD57+ cells. Every patient had severe acquired aplastic anemia, diagnosed using the International Study of Aplastic Anemia and Agranulocytosis and Camitta criteria. At the time blood was sampled, none of the patients had received any therapy. In the study, sorted CD4+ and CD8+ blood T cells from patients with severe aplastic anemia and from healthy subjects underwent deep sequencing of TCR repertoires. Patients were enrolled under clinicaltrials.gov protocols 00001620, 01623167, 00001397, 00071045, 00081523 and 00961064 in the USA. Ficoll-Paque density gradient centrifugation was used to isolate peripheral blood mononuclear cells. CD4+ and CD8+ T cells were sorted by FACS or magnetic beads before DNA extraction. This clonotype has a single count. Its cognate antigen has yet to be identified. No clone much larger than this one lies a single base away; base qualities are absent. One read amounts to weak evidence.

Genomic DNA was used as template for profiling of TCR beta VDJ combinations and CDR3 sequences. TCR repertoire sequencing was run on an Illumina HiSeq 2000. Under the source paper's analysis protocol: TRBV/TRBJ rearrangement plots, CDR3 size and DJ length profiles, and Simpson's diversity index were used to evaluate the repertoires. The most abundant DNA sequence in the deep sequencing data was defined as the immunodominant clone. CDR3 amino acid sequences were screened for sharing across subjects and compared with published repertoires and the VDJdb database. The public reads were run again by TCRdb, first through fastp at Q25 and then through MiXCR, and only productive beta chains were kept. Each CDR3 protein gets just one entry, which takes the most common genes and DNA from the rows behind it. TCRdb assigned the V and J calls; the authors' analysis was not used. The sample contains about 160,000 distinct CDR3 sequences, around half of them found a single time. The ten largest clones add up to under 35% of the sample.

There are 17 amino acids in the CDR3, from cysteine to phenylalanine inclusive. Here the CDR3 DNA is all that survives: 51 bases in frame from base 1. Clipping removes 3 bases from V and 4 bases from J, with 12 as the unmatched junction base count. The germline V gene gives CDR1 as SGHAT and CDR2 as FQNNGV. The receptor comes from a human donor with aplastic anemia. The chain couples TRBV11-2 to TRBJ2-1, with 7 central nucleotides matching TRBD1. Sample: sorted CD4+, CD8+, or CD8+CD57+ T cells (not recorded which) from PBMCs. The DNA reads as follows: TGTGCCAGCAGCTTGCGGATAGGACAGGCCGATTACAATGAGCAGTTCTTC. This gives the protein CASSLRIGQADYNEQFF.